Below are 6 T cell receptor beta chains sequenced from a single sample in a study of response to subunit inactivated influenza vaccine. TCRdb recomputed calls from the RT-PCR reads with MiXCR, one row per CDR3 protein. The data show a few hundred thousand distinct CDR3 sequences, approximately 11% seen once. These data also featured in a second study, about T cells expressing NK-cell markers. Turning to that study: Generation of TCR beta cDNA was performed by 5'RACE template switching incorporating UMIs.

The sequenced sample was PBMCs from blood, obtained on the day of vaccination. These receptors were taken from a man aged 50 to 59 who received an inactivated influenza vaccine.

This clonotype appeared a few times. The V and J genes are TRBV12-3 or TRBV12-4 and TRBJ2-7, with 9 nucleotides matching TRBD1. CDR3 length: 14 residues. The ends lost 7 bases at V and 3 bases at J; junction bases unmatched: 7. The CDR3, as DNA: TGTGCCAGCAACACACAGGGGGCGAGCTACGAGCAGTACTTC. This sequence encodes CASNTQGASYEQYF.

This clonotype was observed a handful of times. The chain recombines TRBV10-1 with TRBJ2-1; D ambiguous. V was pared by 7 bases and J by 2 bases, with 12 bases between. Germline V gene data show CDR1 as WNHNN and CDR2 as SYGVQD (reference sequence). This CDR3 comprises 14 residues. The CDR3 here is CASTTGPTYNEQFF. CDR3 coding DNA: TGCGCCAGCACGACTGGACCCACCTACAATGAGCAGTTCTTC.

The J gene is TRBJ1-1, the V gene TRBV7-9; D remains ambiguous. V was clipped by 5 bases and J by 5 bases, with 9 bases between them. The CDR3 has 12 residues. The germline gives CDR1 SEHNR, CDR2 FQNEAQ (reference sequence). The CDR3 nucleotides are TGTGCCAGCAGCAAGACCCGGACTGAAGCTTTCTTT. Residues: CASSKTRTEAFF.

This clonotype was observed a handful of times. This chain joins TRBV6-5 and TRBJ2-1; 12 bases match TRBD2. This CDR3 region has 16 residues. Germline-derived CDR1 and CDR2 are MNHEY and SVGAGI. V was clipped by 1 base and J by 4 bases; unmatched bases: 2. In nucleotides, the CDR3 is TGTGCCAGCAGTTACTTGGGACTAGCGGGTTACAATGAGCAGTTCTTC. It translates to CASSYLGLAGYNEQFF.

This clonotype was detected ten times or more. The rearrangement uses TRBV6-2 or TRBV6-3 and TRBJ1-1; D unresolved. Trimming took 3 bases from V and 4 from J, leaving 12 bases between them. Germline-derived CDR1 and CDR2 are MNHEY and SVGEGT. This CDR3 has 14 amino acids. The CDR3 loop is CASSYFSQLTEAFF. The CDR3 DNA is TGTGCCAGCAGTTATTTTTCGCAACTCACTGAAGCTTTCTTT.

The rearrangement links TRBV7-8 to TRBJ1-5; D possibly corresponds to TRBD1 (6 bases). Trimming pared 3 bases from V and 4 bases from J, leaving 13 bases between. Germline V gene sequence: CDR1 SGHVS, CDR2 FQNEAQ. The CDR3 has 15 amino acids. The CDR3 sequence: CASSLWQGQNQPQHF. Written as DNA, the CDR3 is TGTGCCAGCAGCTTGTGGCAGGGGCAAAATCAGCCCCAGCATTTT.